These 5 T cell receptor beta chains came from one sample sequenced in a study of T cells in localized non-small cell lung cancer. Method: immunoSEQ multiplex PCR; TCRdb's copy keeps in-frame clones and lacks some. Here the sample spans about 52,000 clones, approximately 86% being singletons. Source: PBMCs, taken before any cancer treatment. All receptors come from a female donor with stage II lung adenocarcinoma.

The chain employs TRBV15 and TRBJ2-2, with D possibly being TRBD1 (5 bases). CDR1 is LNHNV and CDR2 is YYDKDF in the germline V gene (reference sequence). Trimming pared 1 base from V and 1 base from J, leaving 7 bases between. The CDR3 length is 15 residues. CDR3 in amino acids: CATSRGGWNTGELFF. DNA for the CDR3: TGTGCCACCAGCAGAGGGGGCTGGAACACCGGGGAGCTGTTTTTT.

In DNA form, the CDR3 reads TGTGCCAGCAGCTTTAGTCCACTTCAGCGGGGGGGCTCCTACAATGAGCAGTTCTTC. The encoded protein is CASSFSPLQRGGSYNEQFF. This chain uses TRBV11-2 with TRBJ2-1; TRBD2 matches 10 bases. This CDR3 region has 19 residues. Germline lookup yields CDR1 SGHAT and CDR2 FQNNGV. The trim removed 3 bases at V and 0 bases at J, leaving 11 bases unmatched.

CDR3 DNA: TGTGCCAGCAGTTTTTCCGGGACGATGAACACTGAAGCTTTCTTT. This sequence encodes CASSFSGTMNTEAFF. V is TRBV6-6 and J is TRBJ1-1; tentatively, D is TRBD1 (5 bases). CDR1 and CDR2 from the germline V gene are MNHNY and SVGAGI (reference sequence). The length of the CDR3 is 15 residues. Trimming removed 4 bases at V and 0 bases at J, with 12 bases between.

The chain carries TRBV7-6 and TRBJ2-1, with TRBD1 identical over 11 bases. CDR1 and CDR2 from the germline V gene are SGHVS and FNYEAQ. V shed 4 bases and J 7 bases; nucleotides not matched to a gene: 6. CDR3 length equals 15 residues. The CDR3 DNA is TGTGCCAGCAGCTCGCCGGACAGGGGGCTAAATGAGCAGTTCTTC. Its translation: CASSSPDRGLNEQFF. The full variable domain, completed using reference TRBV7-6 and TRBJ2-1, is GAGVSQSPRYKVTKRGQDVALRCDPISGHVSLYWYRQALGQGPEFLTYFNYEAQQDKSGLPNDRFSAERPEGSISTLTIQRTEQRDSAMYRCASSSPDRGLNEQFFGPGTRLTVL.

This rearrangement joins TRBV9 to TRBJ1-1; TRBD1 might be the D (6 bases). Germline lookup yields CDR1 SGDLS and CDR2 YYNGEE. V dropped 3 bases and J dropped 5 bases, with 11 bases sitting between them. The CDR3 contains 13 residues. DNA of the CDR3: TGTGCCAGCAGCGGTACCGGGACAACTGAAGCTTTCTTT. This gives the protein CASSGTGTTEAFF.